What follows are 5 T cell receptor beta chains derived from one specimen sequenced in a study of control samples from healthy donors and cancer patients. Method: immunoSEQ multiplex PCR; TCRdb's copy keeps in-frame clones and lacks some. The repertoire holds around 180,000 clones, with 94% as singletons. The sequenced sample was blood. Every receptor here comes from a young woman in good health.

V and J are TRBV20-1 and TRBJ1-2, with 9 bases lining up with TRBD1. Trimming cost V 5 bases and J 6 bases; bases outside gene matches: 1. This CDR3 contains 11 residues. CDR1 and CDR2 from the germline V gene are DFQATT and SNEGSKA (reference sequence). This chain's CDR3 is CSADRGNGYTF. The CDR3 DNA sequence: TGCAGTGCTGACAGGGGGAATGGCTACACCTTC.

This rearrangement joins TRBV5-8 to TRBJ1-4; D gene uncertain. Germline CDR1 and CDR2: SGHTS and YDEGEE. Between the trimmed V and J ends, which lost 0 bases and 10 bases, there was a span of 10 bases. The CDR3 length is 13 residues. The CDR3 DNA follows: TGTGCCAGCAGCTTGGACGCCGGAGGAAAACTGTTTTTT. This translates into CASSLDAGGKLFF.

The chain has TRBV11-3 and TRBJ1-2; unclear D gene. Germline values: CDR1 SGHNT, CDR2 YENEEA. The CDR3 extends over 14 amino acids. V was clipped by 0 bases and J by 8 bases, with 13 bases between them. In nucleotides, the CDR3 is TGTGCCAGCAGCTTAGATCCTTCCGGGAGAGGCTACACCTTC. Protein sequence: CASSLDPSGRGYTF.

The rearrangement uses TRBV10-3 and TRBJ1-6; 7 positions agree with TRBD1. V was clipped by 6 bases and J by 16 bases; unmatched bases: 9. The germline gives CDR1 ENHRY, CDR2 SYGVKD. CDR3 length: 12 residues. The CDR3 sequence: CAIRGQEPALHF. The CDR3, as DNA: TGTGCCATCAGAGGACAGGAACCGGCACTCCACTTT.

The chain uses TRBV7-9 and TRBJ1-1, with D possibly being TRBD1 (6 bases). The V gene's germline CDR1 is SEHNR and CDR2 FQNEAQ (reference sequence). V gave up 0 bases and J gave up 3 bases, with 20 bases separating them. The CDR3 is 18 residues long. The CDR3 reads CASSLAFITTGEDTEAFF. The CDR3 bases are TGTGCCAGCAGCTTAGCGTTTATAACGACAGGCGAGGACACTGAAGCTTTCTTT.